This T cell receptor beta chain originates from a study of metastatic and nonmetastatic thyroid tumors. Study in general: For malignant and benign thyroid patients, tumor or nodule tissue and blood were the sources whose repertoires were compared.

This clone was recorded a few times. What it binds is unknown. A read error may be the cause here, since a much bigger clone is one base away. The sample holds other DNA sequences that translate to the same CDR3. Study findings and constraints: When malignant thyroid tumors were compared with benign nodules, TCR beta diversity was reportedly significantly higher in the malignant tumors. This held in both blood and tumor samples.

TCRdb re-clonotyped the PCR reads via MiXCR. Here the sample spans under 8,500 clones, about a sixth being singletons. Not a single patient had been given any form of treatment at any point before undergoing thyroid surgery. Sample: adjacent normal tissue. The sequence was obtained from a male donor with papillary thyroid cancer or a benign thyroid nodule (not recorded which). Some clones in this sample may be carry-over from other donors' samples.

The CDR3 nucleotides read TGTGCCAGCAGAATACCGGGACTGGGTCAAGAGACCCAGTACTTC. This encodes CASRIPGLGQETQYF. The genes are TRBV5-5 and TRBJ2-5; D might be TRBD2 (6 bases). V was cut by 5 bases and J by 2 bases, with 16 bases left in between. Germline CDR1 and CDR2: SGHKS and YYEKEE (reference sequence). The CDR3 has 15 residues.